These 6 T cell receptor beta chains were sequenced from one sample in a study of blood T cells in healthy people across ages. Using a J-beta primer mix together with a sample-barcoded 5' primer, a second PCR was run for roughly 7 to 11 cycles. TCRdb reanalysed the 5' RACE reads using MiXCR and keeps one entry per CDR3 protein. The sample consists of 700,000 to 850,000 distinct CDR3 sequences, roughly 50% of them appearing once. Material: blood. The receptors were sampled from an elderly man in good health.

The V and J genes are TRBV28 and TRBJ2-7; possible D gene TRBD1, 5 bases. The CDR3 has 12 amino acids. The germline gives CDR1 MDHEN, CDR2 SYDVKM. The V end lost 10 bases, the J end lost 2 bases, and 12 bases lay between the germline ends. The CDR3 DNA sequence: TGTGCCAAACGACAGATACCCTACGAGCAGTACTTC. As protein: CAKRQIPYEQYF.

This sequence joins TRBV3-1 and TRBJ1-2; no firm D call. The CDR3 covers 14 residues. V was trimmed by 4 bases and J by 8 bases, leaving 17 bases between them. CDR1 LGHDT and CDR2 YNNKEL come from the germline V gene (reference sequence). The CDR3 bases are TGTGCCAGCAGCCGAACCGGGTGGGAGCAAGGCTACACCTTC. Translated: CASSRTGWEQGYTF.

This clonotype was seen a few times. The chain has TRBV27 and TRBJ2-1, with TRBD2 matching over 10 bases. The CDR3 spans 14 residues. Unmatched junction bases numbered 11, after V lost 6 bases and J lost 12 bases. Looked up from germline, CDR1 is MNHEY and CDR2 is SMNVEV (reference sequence). For the CDR3, the DNA is TGTGCCAGCAGCCCGGGACTAGCGTCTAGGGTGCAGTTCTTC. It codes for CASSPGLASRVQFF.

The chain joins TRBV15 to TRBJ2-1; 8 bases align to TRBD2. V shed 0 bases, J shed 4 bases, and the junction held 8 bases outside the gene matches. This CDR3 is 17 amino acids long. Germline CDR1 and CDR2: LNHNV and YYDKDF (reference sequence). In DNA, the CDR3 is TGTGCCACCAGCAGAGATGAAATAGCGGGGATGTACAATGAGCAGTTCTTC. It codes for CATSRDEIAGMYNEQFF.

V and J are TRBV20-1 and TRBJ2-3, with TRBD2 as a possible D gene (5 bases). The CDR3 covers 16 residues. Germline V gene sequence: CDR1 DFQATT, CDR2 SNEGSKA (reference sequence). With 3 bases removed from V and 10 bases from J, the gap between germline ends came to 26 bases. The CDR3 nucleotides are TGCAGTGCTAGTAGCGCCCGAGGTAGGGTAGTGGATGCGCAGTATTTT. Amino acid sequence: CSASSARGRVVDAQYF.

The V call is TRBV25-1, the J call TRBJ2-3; the D is unclear. The V gene lost 1 base and the J gene lost 1 base, with 3 bases spanning the gap. The CDR3 loop spans 13 amino acids. Germline lookup yields CDR1 MGHDK and CDR2 SYGVNS. The CDR3: CASSEWGTDTQYF. In DNA, the CDR3 is TGTGCCAGCAGTGAATGGGGCACAGATACGCAGTATTTT.